This T cell receptor (beta chain) was captured in a study of shared clonotypes between healthy human individuals (TCRdb year 2020). Regarding the study in general: The cohort included three men and a couple of women between 18 and 49 years of age. To estimate repertoire size and how much clonotypes are shared between individuals, the study performed deep sequencing of blood TCR repertoires from a few healthy adults. To increase sequencing depth and limit assay-specific biases, different laboratories used diverse techniques to prepare libraries and sequence TCR repertoires. Leukapheresis yielded between about 0.94 and 8.9 billion PBMCs per donor. What the research found in general, with its limitations: Sampling was limited to blood, and TCR repertoires in tissue likely differ from TCR repertoires in blood. Because the study included a small number of donors, the genetic and exposure-history diversity represented was limited. Pairwise subsampling indicated that sequencing depth was expected to affect the degree of clonotype sharing among donors.

A note on this clone: Its antigen remains unidentified. One base away there is no much larger clone; base qualities are not given.

The junction carries 9 bases between V and J, which are trimmed by 2 bases and 2 bases respectively. CDR1 and CDR2 (SGHTA, FQGTGA) derive from the germline V gene. The CDR3 runs 14 amino acids, cysteine and phenylalanine included. Only the CDR3 DNA is retained, 42 bases long and in frame from the first base. Using the deep immunoSEQ assay, TCR CDR3 regions were amplified from genomic DNA by multiplex PCR. Genomic DNA extracted from each cell subset was distributed evenly over all wells of several immunoSEQ 96-well plates, and each plate served as one replicate. For unsorted PBMC, about 300 ng genomic DNA, equal to 30,000 or so T cell genomes, was loaded into each replicate PCR. Unsorted PBMC genomic DNA was sequenced across ten immunoSEQ deep assay plates. Purified libraries were quantified with a Qubit 3.0 fluorometer, sized on a Bioanalyzer 2100, and re-quantified with the KAPA Library Quantification kit. Each immunoSEQ 96-well plate was sequenced on its own single-read 150-cycle Illumina NextSeq 550 flow cell. The paper's data handling went like this. Because the immunoSEQ output held only junctional sequences and lacked quality scores, the filtering could not match the filtering applied to full-length reads. To assign V/J genes and CDR3, sequences were annotated against IMGT germline references using PyIR, a Python wrapper for IgBLAST v1.9. Reads were filtered out if the reads had weak V/J assignments (E-value above 1e-6), no CDR3, stop codons, out-of-frame junctions, or ambiguous translated residues. A V3J clonotype was defined by an identical inferred V gene, J gene, and CDR3 amino acid sequence. Percentage overlap between repertoires was computed as shared unique clonotypes divided by the size of the smaller repertoire. Richness of each repertoire was evaluated using RTK rarefaction, the Chao1 estimator, and Recon v2.1 estimates of unobserved clonotypes. TCRdb provides this immuneACCESS table in a form limited to in-frame rearrangements. Some clones are lacking; in checked studies, under half of them reflect an unresolved V gene, and why the rest are absent is not known. D and trimming were read from the DNA, whereas the V and J calls and clone size are those reported in that table. This sample is represented by some 470,000 clones; 70% to 80% of them were singletons. The top ten hold 10% to 15% of the sample.

Donors were healthy HIV-negative adults with no recently reported acute infections or vaccinations. Only Caucasian adults living in Nashville, Tennessee, USA were represented among the donors. For unsorted samples, around 85 million PBMCs were counted, and genomic DNA was extracted using the QIAamp DNA Blood Mini kit. After blood collection by leukapheresis, PBMCs were isolated using Ficoll-Histopaque density gradient centrifugation and then cryopreserved in the vapor phase of liquid nitrogen. The chain uses TRBV7-3 and TRBJ1-1, with a tentative D gene TRBD1 over 5 matching bases. The clonotype was recovered from a woman between 40 and 50 years old in good health. Some clones in this sample may be carry-over from other donors' samples. The source material was PBMCs. The base sequence is TGTGCCAGCAGCTTATACAGGACCAACACTGAAGCTTTCTTT. It encodes CASSLYRTNTEAFF.